Below, 5 T cell receptor beta chains from the same sample are listed, as sequenced in a study of CD8 T cells in Susac syndrome. Reverse transcription of about 0.5 to 1 ug RNA was carried out with random hexamers. TCRdb independently ran MiXCR on the immunoSEQ multiplex PCR reads; one entry per CDR3 protein. The table lists a few hundred thousand distinct CDR3 sequences, roughly nine tenths of them singletons. The source material was CD8+ T cells from PBMCs. The receptors stem from a human donor with multiple sclerosis.

This chain uses TRBV13 with TRBJ1-5, with a possible D match to TRBD1 (5 bases). V was shortened by 5 bases and J by 5 bases, with 19 bases between the two germline ends. The CDR3 runs 16 residues. Germline assignment: CDR1 PRHDT and CDR2 FYEKMQ (reference sequence). This CDR3 reads CASSKRTNGNYQPQHF. CDR3 bases: TGTGCCAGCAGCAAGAGGACAAACGGAAACTATCAGCCCCAGCATTTT.

This clonotype showed up just a few times. This sequence joins TRBV7-2 and TRBJ2-3, with D possibly matching TRBD1 (5 bases). Trimming took off 3 bases at V and 1 base at J, with 17 bases between the two ends. This CDR3 is built from 17 residues. The germline V gene has CDR1 SGHTA and CDR2 FQGNSA. CDR3 residues: CASSLADSPQGTDTQYF. CDR3 nucleotides: TGTGCCAGCAGCTTGGCCGACAGCCCCCAGGGCACAGATACGCAGTATTTT.

The rearrangement uses TRBV15 and TRBJ1-1; D possibly corresponds to TRBD1 (5 bases). CDR3 size: 13 residues. Trimming removed 4 bases from V and 6 bases from J, with 12 bases in between. Germline V gene sequence: CDR1 LNHNV, CDR2 YYDKDF (reference sequence). CDR3 residues: CATSTRGVSEAFF. Written as DNA, the CDR3 is TGTGCCACCAGCACCCGGGGGGTATCTGAAGCTTTCTTT.

This chain uses TRBV6-6 with TRBJ2-7; 10 bases line up with TRBD2. The CDR3 extends over 15 amino acids. The germline V gene encodes CDR1 MNHNY and CDR2 SVGAGI (reference sequence). The junction had 2 bases not matched to a gene; V was cut back by 1 base and J by 2 bases. The CDR3 DNA follows: TGTGCCAGCAGTTACTTAGCGGGAGGCCCCTACGAGCAGTACTTC. It yields the protein CASSYLAGGPYEQYF.

The V and J genes are TRBV30 and TRBJ2-1, with 10 positions matching TRBD2. Trimming cost V 1 base and J 2 bases; bases outside gene matches: 14. Germline V gene sequence: CDR1 GTSNPN, CDR2 SVGIG (reference sequence). The CDR3 extends over 19 amino acids. CDR3 coding DNA: TGTGCCTGGAGTGGAAAACTAGGACTAGCGGCCGGAACCTACAATGAGCAGTTCTTC. Translating it yields CAWSGKLGLAAGTYNEQFF.